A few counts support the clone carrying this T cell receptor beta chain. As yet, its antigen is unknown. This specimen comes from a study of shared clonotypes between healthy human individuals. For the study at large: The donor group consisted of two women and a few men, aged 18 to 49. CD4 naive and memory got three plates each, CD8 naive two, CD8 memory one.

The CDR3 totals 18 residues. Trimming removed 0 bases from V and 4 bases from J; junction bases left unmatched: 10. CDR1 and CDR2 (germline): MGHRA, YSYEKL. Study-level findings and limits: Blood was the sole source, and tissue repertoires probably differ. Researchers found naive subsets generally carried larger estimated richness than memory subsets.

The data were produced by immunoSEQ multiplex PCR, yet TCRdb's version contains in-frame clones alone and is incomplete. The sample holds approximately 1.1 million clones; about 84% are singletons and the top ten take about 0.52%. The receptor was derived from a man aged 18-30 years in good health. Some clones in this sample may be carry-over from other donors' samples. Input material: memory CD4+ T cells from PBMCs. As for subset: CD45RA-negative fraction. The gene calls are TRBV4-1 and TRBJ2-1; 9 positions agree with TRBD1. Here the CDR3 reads CASSQEQLGQGGYNEQFF. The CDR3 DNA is TGCGCCAGCAGCCAAGAACAACTGGGACAGGGAGGTTACAATGAGCAGTTCTTC.